These 14 T cell receptor beta chains were sequenced from one sample in a study of T cells after yellow fever vaccination. TCRdb reprocessed the 5' RACE reads with MiXCR, giving one entry per CDR3 protein. The sample carries 300,000 to 350,000 distinct CDR3 sequences, roughly a tenth recorded once. Here the sequenced sample was CD4+ T cells sorted from PBMCs, taken 45 days after the yellow fever booster vaccination. The receptors were sampled from a man aged 18 to 29 who received the YFV17D yellow fever vaccine.

V usage is TRBV7-9 and J usage is TRBJ1-1, with unresolved D. This CDR3 comprises 16 residues. V was shortened by 1 base and J by 3 bases, with 15 bases between the two germline ends. The germline V gene has CDR1 SEHNR and CDR2 FQNEAQ (reference sequence). CDR3 protein: CASSLGKDGRDTEAFF. The CDR3 DNA sequence: TGTGCCAGCAGCTTAGGGAAGGACGGCCGAGACACTGAAGCTTTCTTT.

This clonotype was picked up many times. This chain joins TRBV12-3 or TRBV12-4 and TRBJ2-5, with D possibly matching TRBD1 (5 bases). CDR3 length: 13 residues. V lost 3 bases and J lost 1, with 6 bases in between. The CDR3 is CASSFTGQETQYF. CDR3 nucleotide sequence: TGTGCCAGCAGTTTCACAGGCCAAGAGACCCAGTACTTC.

The V and J genes are TRBV6-5 and TRBJ1-2; D gene uncertain. The CDR3 extends over 13 amino acids. Germline V CDR1 and CDR2: MNHEY, SVGAGI. V lost 7 bases and J lost 7, with 16 bases in between. The CDR3 here is CASTDRSGSGYTF. The CDR3, as DNA: TGTGCCAGCACCGACCGGTCCGGTAGTGGCTACACCTTC.

The V and J genes are TRBV7-6 and TRBJ2-7; 11 bases are a match to TRBD1. CDR3 length: 17 residues. Germline CDR1 and CDR2: SGHVS and FNYEAQ. With 2 bases clipped from V and 6 bases from J, the junction kept 12 bases outside the gene matches. The CDR3 here is CASSLRGQGAVTGEQYF. Written as DNA, the CDR3 is TGTGCCAGCAGCTTAAGAGGACAGGGGGCAGTTACGGGCGAGCAGTACTTC.

The chain is built from TRBV12-3 or TRBV12-4 and TRBJ2-5; 7 bases are shared with TRBD2. This CDR3 comprises 13 residues. V shed 6 bases, J shed 3 bases, and the junction held 4 bases outside the gene matches. The CDR3 DNA reads TGTGCCAGCAGGGGGGGGTGGGAAGAGACCCAGTACTTC. Its translation: CASRGGWEETQYF.

This chain connects TRBV10-3 to TRBJ2-2, with D unclear. This CDR3 region has 14 residues. Germline V gene sequence: CDR1 ENHRY, CDR2 SYGVKD. Trimming pared 2 bases from V and 3 bases from J, leaving 7 bases between. DNA for the CDR3: TGTGCCATCAGTGAGCTCGAGTACACCGGGGAGCTGTTTTTT. Translation gives CAISELEYTGELFF.

The chain recombines TRBV4-3 with TRBJ2-5; D is undetermined. The CDR3 contains 15 residues. Trimming took 1 base from V and 5 from J, leaving 14 bases between them. The germline V gene has CDR1 LGHNA and CDR2 YSLEER. For the CDR3, the DNA is TGCGCCAGCAGCCAAGCTTACCAGTCGTTGGAGACCCAGTACTTC. Its protein product is CASSQAYQSLETQYF.

The V call is TRBV24-1, the J call TRBJ2-3; 9 nucleotides match TRBD1. The germline V gene encodes CDR1 KGHDR and CDR2 SFDVKD. CDR3 length equals 17 residues. Germline trimming cut 4 bases from V and 2 bases from J; bases unmatched to any gene: 9. CDR3 amino acids: CATSDNGQGIDTDTQYF. The CDR3 coding sequence is TGTGCCACCAGTGACAACGGACAGGGGATCGACACAGATACGCAGTATTTT.

There are a few counts of this clonotype. This rearrangement joins TRBV12-3 or TRBV12-4 to TRBJ2-5, with D possibly called TRBD1 or TRBD2 (6 bases each). The CDR3 spans 14 residues. Trimming took 8 bases from V and 2 from J, leaving 15 bases between them. CDR3 sequence reads: CASCESGAQETQYF. The CDR3 DNA reads as TGTGCCAGCTGCGAATCGGGGGCTCAAGAGACCCAGTACTTC.

This clonotype occurred a few times. The chain has TRBV19 and TRBJ2-1; D is ambiguous. This CDR3 is built from 14 residues. V was clipped by 7 bases and J by 4 bases, with 14 bases between them. Germline CDR1 reads LNHDA; CDR2 reads SQIVND (reference sequence). The CDR3 region is CASKRSSLYNEQFF. CDR3 bases: TGTGCCAGTAAACGATCCAGCCTATACAATGAGCAGTTCTTC.

The chain recombines TRBV5-6 with TRBJ2-1; TRBD2 agrees at 9 bases. The length of the CDR3 is 14 residues. Germline CDR1 SGHDT, CDR2 YYEEEE. The V gene end was trimmed by 3 bases and the J gene end by 8 bases; junction bases not matched to a gene: 6. Written as DNA, the CDR3 is TGTGCCAGCAGCTCTATAGCGGGGGCCTATGAGCAGTTCTTC. Translating gives CASSSIAGAYEQFF.

This clonotype was counted between two and nine times. V is TRBV28 and J is TRBJ2-7, with D maybe TRBD2 (5 bases). V gave up 4 bases and J gave up 0 bases, with 13 bases separating them. The CDR3 totals 15 residues. Per germline, CDR1 MDHEN and CDR2 SYDVKM. CDR3 nucleotide sequence: TGTGCCAGCAGTTCCCCGCGGAGGTTCTCCTACGAGCAGTACGTC. It is translated as CASSSPRRFSYEQYV.

This clonotype turned up a few times. CDR3 in amino acids: CASSERGYHEQYV. DNA for the CDR3: TGTGCCAGCAGTGAACGTGGATACCACGAGCAGTACGTC. The genes are TRBV6-1 and TRBJ2-7; D remains unclear. Trimming cost V 2 bases and J 5 bases, with 10 bases left between them. Germline CDR1 is MNHNS and CDR2 is SASEGT. This CDR3 comprises 13 residues.

In its sample, this clonotype was seen a few times. V usage is TRBV20-1 and J usage is TRBJ2-3; 8 bases are a match to TRBD1. The CDR3 is 15 amino acids. The V and J ends lost 2 bases and 6 bases, in that order; junction bases with no gene match: 10. CDR1 and CDR2 (germline): DFQATT, SNEGSKA (reference sequence). CDR3 coding DNA: TGCAGTGCTAGAATCGGGCAGGGGGCGCTTGATACGCAGTATTTT. This encodes CSARIGQGALDTQYF.